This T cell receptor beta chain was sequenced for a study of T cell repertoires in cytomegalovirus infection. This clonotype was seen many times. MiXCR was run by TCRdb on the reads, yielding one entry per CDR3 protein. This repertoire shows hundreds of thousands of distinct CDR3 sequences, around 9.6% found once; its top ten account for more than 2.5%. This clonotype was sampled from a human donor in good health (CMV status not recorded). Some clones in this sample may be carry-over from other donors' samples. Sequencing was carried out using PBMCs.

The CDR3: CASSHRLGQGSTEAFF. As DNA, the CDR3 is TGTGCCAGCAGCCACCGCTTGGGACAGGGCTCCACTGAAGCTTTCTTT. The chain links TRBV14 to TRBJ1-1, with 9 bases identical to TRBD1. Germline V CDR1 and CDR2: SGHDN, FVKESK. Trimming cost V 3 bases and J 4 bases; bases outside gene matches: 9. The CDR3 has 16 amino acids. Full variable domain (remainder filled in from reference TRBV14 and TRBJ1-1): EAGVTQFPSHSVIEKGQTVTLRCDPISGHDNLYWYRRVMGKEIKFLLHFVKESKQDESGMPNNRFLAERTGGTYSTLKVQPAELEDSGVYFCASSHRLGQGSTEAFFGQGTRLTVV.